The rows below give T cell receptor beta chains drawn from one sample of a study of cytomegalovirus exposure and HLA in healthy donors. TCRdb's copy holds only in-frame clones and misses some; the assay was immunoSEQ multiplex PCR. In the table there are roughly 56,000 clones, under 85% of which are singletons. Sample: PBMCs. Every receptor here comes from a man aged 50-59 years in good health and CMV-seropositive. The CDR3 runs from the conserved cysteine through the conserved F or W. The D gene is left open where the match is weak. Size values are once, few and many counts, or a class for expanded clones, and some rows have none.

cdr3_length	d_call	clone_size	j_call	v_call	cdr3_aa	cdr3_nt
14	.	many	TRBJ1-1	TRBV6-5	CASSPLILDTEAFF	TGTGCCAGCAGCCCTCTGATTTTAGACACTGAAGCTTTCTTT
14	.	.	TRBJ1-6	TRBV30	CAWGDRDVFSPLHF	TGTGCCTGGGGCGACAGAGATGTATTTTCCCCCCTCCACTTT
15	.	.	TRBJ1-6	TRBV7-2	CASSLGSSYNSPLHF	TGTGCCAGCAGCTTAGGTAGCTCCTATAATTCACCCCTCCACTTT
16	TRBD1	.	TRBJ1-5	TRBV30	CAWSKKTGGSNQPQHF	TGTGCCTGGAGTAAGAAAACAGGGGGCAGCAATCAGCCCCAGCATTTT
14	.	few	TRBJ1-2	TRBV6-6	CASSYDSSNYGYTF	TGTGCCAGCAGTTACGACAGCTCTAACTATGGCTACACCTTC
16	TRBD2	.	TRBJ2-5	TRBV7-3	CASSLGTSGGQETQYF	TGTGCCAGCAGCTTAGGGACTAGCGGGGGGCAAGAGACCCAGTACTTC
15	TRBD2	.	TRBJ2-3	TRBV7-2	CASSLALSSGITQYF	TGTGCCAGCAGCTTAGCGCTTAGTAGCGGGATAACGCAGTATTTT
18	TRBD1	.	TRBJ2-1	TRBV5-1	CASSLIDFGTGVLNEQFF	TGCGCCAGCAGCTTGATTGACTTCGGGACAGGGGTTCTCAATGAGCAGTTCTTC
15	.	.	TRBJ1-2	TRBV6-1	CASSVGGGSPHGYTF	TGTGCCAGCAGTGTGGGGGGGGGCTCCCCTCATGGCTACACCTTC
16	TRBD2	.	TRBJ2-2	TRBV7-2	CASSARTSGGTGELFF	TGTGCCAGCAGCGCCCGGACTAGCGGGGGCACCGGGGAGCTGTTTTTT
14	.	.	TRBJ1-5	TRBV6-1	CASSEAGGNQPQHF	TGTGCCAGCAGTGAAGCAGGGGGCAATCAGCCCCAGCATTTT
18	TRBD1	.	TRBJ1-6	TRBV6-1	CASSARDGTAVYNSPLHF	TGTGCCAGCAGTGCAAGAGATGGGACAGCCGTCTATAATTCCCCCCTCCACTTT
14	TRBD1	.	TRBJ2-7	TRBV6-5	CASRTDRVPYEQYF	TGTGCCAGCAGAACGGACAGGGTGCCCTACGAGCAGTACTTC
14	TRBD2	few	TRBJ2-5	TRBV4-2	CASSQDRSGGSQYF	TGTGCCAGCAGCCAAGATCGCAGCGGGGGGTCCCAGTACTTC
16	TRBD1	once	TRBJ2-6	TRBV9	CASSWDRGTGANVLTF	TGTGCCAGCAGCTGGGACAGGGGAACTGGGGCCAACGTCCTGACTTTC
14	.	.	TRBJ1-1	TRBV6-5	CASSPFDSDTEAFF	TGTGCCAGCAGTCCCTTTGACAGCGACACTGAAGCTTTCTTT
16	.	few	TRBJ1-5	TRBV15	CATSRDGGASNQPQHF	TGTGCCACCAGCAGAGATGGGGGCGCGAGCAATCAGCCCCAGCATTTT
15	TRBD1	.	TRBJ1-5	TRBV2	CASKDRLYSNQPQHF	TGTGCCAGCAAGGACAGGCTTTATAGCAATCAGCCCCAGCATTTT
13	.	few	TRBJ2-7	TRBV5-1	CASSRESPYEQYF	TGCGCCAGCAGCCGGGAATCCCCCTACGAGCAGTACTTC
15	.	.	TRBJ1-4	TRBV6-5	CASSKGGGPEEKLFF	TGTGCCAGCAGCAAGGGAGGGGGGCCGGAGGAAAAACTGTTTTTT
12	TRBD1	.	TRBJ2-7	TRBV2	CASAGQDGEQYF	TGTGCCAGCGCCGGACAGGACGGCGAGCAGTACTTC
15	TRBD1	.	TRBJ2-5	TRBV6-1	CASSERQGEGKTQYF	TGTGCCAGCAGTGAAAGACAGGGCGAAGGGAAGACCCAGTACTTC
15	TRBD2	.	TRBJ2-7	TRBV10-1	CASSGGLAGGSEQYF	TGCGCCAGCAGTGGGGGACTAGCGGGAGGCTCCGAGCAGTACTTC
16	TRBD1	.	TRBJ2-1	TRBV27	CASSFFGTGGLDEQFF	TGTGCCAGCAGTTTTTTTGGGACAGGGGGCCTCGATGAGCAGTTCTTC
16	TRBD1	.	TRBJ1-3	TRBV7-9	CSSSSRTGRSGNTIYF	TGTTCCAGCAGCTCTCGGACAGGTCGCTCTGGAAACACCATATATTTT
15	.	.	TRBJ1-6	TRBV5-5	CASSRSTGYNSPLHF	TGTGCCAGCAGTAGGAGTACAGGCTATAATTCACCCCTCCACTTT
15	TRBD1	.	TRBJ1-1	TRBV13	CASSSHRGRGTEAFF	TGTGCCAGCAGCTCTCACAGGGGGCGCGGGACTGAAGCTTTCTTT
10	.	.	TRBJ1-5	TRBV30	CACGQQPQHF	TGTGCCTGCGGACAACAGCCCCAGCATTTT
15	.	.	TRBJ2-7	TRBV30	CAWSVGGPGGYEQYF	TGTGCCTGGAGTGTCGGCGGGCCAGGGGGGTACGAGCAGTACTTC
14	.	.	TRBJ2-1	TRBV6-5	CASSSDGGFSEQFF	TGTGCCAGCAGTTCCGATGGGGGGTTCAGCGAGCAGTTCTTC
17	.	many	TRBJ2-1	TRBV4-3	CASSPDMILLISNEQFF	TGCGCCAGCAGCCCAGATATGATCCTACTCATCTCCAATGAGCAGTTCTTC
19	TRBD2	.	TRBJ2-4	TRBV23-1	CASSLPLTSGKGDKNIQYF	TGCGCCAGCAGTCTACCTTTGACTAGCGGGAAGGGTGACAAAAACATTCAGTACTTC
14	TRBD2	.	TRBJ2-1	TRBV28	CASSFGGGRSGQFF	TGTGCCAGCAGTTTCGGCGGGGGAAGGTCAGGGCAGTTCTTC
14	.	.	TRBJ2-7	TRBV18	CASSLGTSSYEQYF	TGTGCCAGCTCACTCGGGACATCTTCCTACGAGCAGTACTTC
15	.	.	TRBJ1-4	TRBV9	CASSGAGSAGEKLFF	TGTGCCAGCAGCGGCGCCGGGTCCGCTGGGGAAAAACTGTTTTTT
16	.	.	TRBJ2-3	TRBV28	CASSPRGGESTDTQYF	TGTGCCAGCAGTCCTCGCGGAGGGGAGAGCACAGATACGCAGTATTTT